The clone carrying this T cell receptor (beta chain) showed up many times. Its antigen is undetermined. This sample was taken from a study of T cells in Graves' hyperthyroidism and ophthalmopathy. Study-level results: Blood also held most thyroid clonotypes expanded beyond 0.001. From stable hyperthyroidism, ophthalmopathy was set apart by a 13 V-J model.

Amplified TCR beta CDR3 regions derived from RNA transcripts. TCR CDR3 regions were first amplified by RT-PCR with HTBI primers. TCRdb re-called the multiplex PCR reads with MiXCR, one entry per CDR3 protein. The top ten hold over 11% of the sample, which has around 520,000 distinct CDR3 sequences, approximately 14% seen once. V dropped 0 bases and J dropped 7 bases, with 12 bases sitting between them. In germline, CDR1 is KGHSH, CDR2 LQKENI. This CDR3 is 14 amino acids long. Sequenced input: blood. This TCR came from a woman aged 40 to 50 with Graves' hyperthyroidism. The chain carries TRBV18 and TRBJ1-1, with D unresolved. CDR3 in DNA: TGTGCCAGCTCACCACCGGCTACAGCTATTGAAGCTTTCTTT. This codes for CASSPPATAIEAFF.